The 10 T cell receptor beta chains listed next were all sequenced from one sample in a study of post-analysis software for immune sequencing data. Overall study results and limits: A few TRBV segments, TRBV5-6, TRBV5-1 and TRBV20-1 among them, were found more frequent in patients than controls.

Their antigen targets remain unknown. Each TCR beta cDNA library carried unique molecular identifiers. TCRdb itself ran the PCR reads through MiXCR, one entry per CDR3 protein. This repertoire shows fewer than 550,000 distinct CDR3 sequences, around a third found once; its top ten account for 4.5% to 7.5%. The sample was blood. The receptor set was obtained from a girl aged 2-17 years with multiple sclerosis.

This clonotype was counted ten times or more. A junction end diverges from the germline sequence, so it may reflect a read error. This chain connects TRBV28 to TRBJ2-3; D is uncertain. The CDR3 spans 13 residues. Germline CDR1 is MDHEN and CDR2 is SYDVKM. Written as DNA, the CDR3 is TGCGCCAGCAGCCAAGACAGCACAGATACGCAGTATTTT. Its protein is CASSQDSTDTQYF.

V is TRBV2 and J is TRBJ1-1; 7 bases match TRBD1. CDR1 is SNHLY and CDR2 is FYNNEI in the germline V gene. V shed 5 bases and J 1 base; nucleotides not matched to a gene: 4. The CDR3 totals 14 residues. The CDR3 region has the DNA TGTGCCAGCAGTTGGGACAGCGCGAACACTGAAGCTTTCTTT. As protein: CASSWDSANTEAFF.

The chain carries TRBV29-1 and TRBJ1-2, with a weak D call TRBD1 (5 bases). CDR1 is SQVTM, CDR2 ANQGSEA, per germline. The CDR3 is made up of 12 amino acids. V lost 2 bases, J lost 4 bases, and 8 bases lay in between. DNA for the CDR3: TGCAGCGTTGAATTGGGGGGCTATGGCTACACCTTC. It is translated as CSVELGGYGYTF.

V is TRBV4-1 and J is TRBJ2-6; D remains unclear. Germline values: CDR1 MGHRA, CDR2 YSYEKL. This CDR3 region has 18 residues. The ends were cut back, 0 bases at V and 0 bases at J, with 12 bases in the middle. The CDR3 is CASSQDPENTSGANVLTF. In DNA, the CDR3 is TGCGCCAGCAGCCAAGATCCGGAGAACACCTCTGGGGCCAACGTCCTGACTTTC.

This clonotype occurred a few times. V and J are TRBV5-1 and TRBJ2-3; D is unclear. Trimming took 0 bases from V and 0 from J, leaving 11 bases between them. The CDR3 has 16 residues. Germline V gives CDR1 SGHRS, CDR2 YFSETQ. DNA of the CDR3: TGCGCCAGCAGCTTGGTGCTAGGACCTAGCACAGATACGCAGTATTTT. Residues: CASSLVLGPSTDTQYF.

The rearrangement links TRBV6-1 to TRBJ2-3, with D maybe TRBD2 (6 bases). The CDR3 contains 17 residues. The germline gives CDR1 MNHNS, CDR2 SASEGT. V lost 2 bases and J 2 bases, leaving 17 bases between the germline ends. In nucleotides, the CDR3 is TGTGCCAGCAGTGAAACCGATCCGGGACTCCACACAGATACGCAGTATTTT. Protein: CASSETDPGLHTDTQYF.

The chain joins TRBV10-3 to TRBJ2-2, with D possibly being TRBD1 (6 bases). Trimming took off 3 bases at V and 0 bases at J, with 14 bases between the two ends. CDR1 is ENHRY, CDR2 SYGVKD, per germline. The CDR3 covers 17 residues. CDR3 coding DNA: TGTGCCATCAGTGATCCGACCGGGACAACGAACACCGGGGAGCTGTTTTTT. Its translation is CAISDPTGTTNTGELFF.

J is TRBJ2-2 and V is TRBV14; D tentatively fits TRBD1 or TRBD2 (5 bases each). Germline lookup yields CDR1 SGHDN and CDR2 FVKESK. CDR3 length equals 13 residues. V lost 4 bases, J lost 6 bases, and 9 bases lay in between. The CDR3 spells CASSRGVAGELFF. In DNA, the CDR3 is TGTGCCAGCAGCCGAGGGGTGGCCGGGGAGCTGTTTTTT.

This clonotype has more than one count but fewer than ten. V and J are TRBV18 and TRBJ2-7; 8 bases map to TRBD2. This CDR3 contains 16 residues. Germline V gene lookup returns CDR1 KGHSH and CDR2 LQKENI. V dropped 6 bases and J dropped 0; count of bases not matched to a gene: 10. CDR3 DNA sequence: TGTGCCAGCTCCCCTCCAGCGGGGGCTACCTCCTACGAGCAGTACTTC. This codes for CASSPPAGATSYEQYF.

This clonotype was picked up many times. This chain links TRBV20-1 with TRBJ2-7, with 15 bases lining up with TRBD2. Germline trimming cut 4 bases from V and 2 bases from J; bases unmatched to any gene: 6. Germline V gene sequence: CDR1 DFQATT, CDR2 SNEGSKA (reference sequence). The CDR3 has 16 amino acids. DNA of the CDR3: TGCAGTGCTAAAGGGACTAGCGGGGGGCAGGCCTACGAGCAGTACTTC. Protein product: CSAKGTSGGQAYEQYF.